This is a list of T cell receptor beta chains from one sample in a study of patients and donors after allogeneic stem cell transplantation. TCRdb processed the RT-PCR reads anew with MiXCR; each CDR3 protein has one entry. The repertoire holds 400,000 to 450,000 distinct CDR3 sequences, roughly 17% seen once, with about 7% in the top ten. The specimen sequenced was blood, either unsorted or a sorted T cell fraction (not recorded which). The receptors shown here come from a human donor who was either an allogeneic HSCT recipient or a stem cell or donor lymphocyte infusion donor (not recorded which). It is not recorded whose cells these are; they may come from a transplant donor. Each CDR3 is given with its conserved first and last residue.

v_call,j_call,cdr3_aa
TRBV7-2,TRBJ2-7,CASRGGQGTDEQYF
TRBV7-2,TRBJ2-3,CASSLWPQGAGSDTQYF
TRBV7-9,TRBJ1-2,CASSLKTGDYGYTF
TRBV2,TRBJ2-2,CASKGGALNFPNTGELFF
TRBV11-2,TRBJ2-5,CASSGGTSGKETQYF
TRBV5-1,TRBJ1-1,CASSLGGPEAFF
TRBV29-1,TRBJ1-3,CSASRGTGTSGNTIYF
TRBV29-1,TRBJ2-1,CSARGRGEGGEQFF
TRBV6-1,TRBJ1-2,CASSEAFGYTF
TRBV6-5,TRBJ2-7,CASTQGVNEQYF
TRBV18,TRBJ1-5,CASSPRAEHQPQHF
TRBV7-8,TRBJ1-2,CASSLEGHRGYGYTF
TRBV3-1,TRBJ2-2,CASSQGPNTGELFF
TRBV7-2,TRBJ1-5,CASNHRAGNQPQHF
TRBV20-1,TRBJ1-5,CSASTAGGNQPQHF
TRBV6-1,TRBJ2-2,CASSWTGVGRPGELFF
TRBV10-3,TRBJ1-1,CATEQGGNTEAFF
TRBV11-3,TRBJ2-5,CASSTQGLAGVGETQYF
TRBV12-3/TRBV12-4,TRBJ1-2,CASSLSQGANYGYTF
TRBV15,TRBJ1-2,CATSRDRVPSGYTF
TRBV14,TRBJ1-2,CASSQDTGGNSPRRYTF
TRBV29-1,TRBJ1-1,CSVGTGVTEAFF
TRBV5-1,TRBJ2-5,CASSSLFGTSGNNKETQYF
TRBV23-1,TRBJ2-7,CARSPGHHYEQYF
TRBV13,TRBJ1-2,CASSLDLRQTYGYTF
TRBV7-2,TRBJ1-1,CASSTSGGTAFF
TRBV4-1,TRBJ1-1,CASSPRDSVFNTEAFF
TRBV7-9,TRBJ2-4,CASSLARSGNQYF
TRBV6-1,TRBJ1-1,CASSRGQKIGTEAFF
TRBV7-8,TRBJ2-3,CASSLYDGDTQYF
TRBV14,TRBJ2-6,CASSLQETTYHSGANVLTF
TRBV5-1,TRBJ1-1,CASSLEGRWTEAFF
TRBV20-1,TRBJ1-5,CSAGQGKGNQPQHF
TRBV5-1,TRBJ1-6,CASSLAPRQGRSPLHF
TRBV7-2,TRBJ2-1,CASSLIGSNNEQFF